Listed below are T cell receptor beta chains from one sample, sequenced in a study of blood T cell repertoires in COVID-19. Method: immunoSEQ multiplex PCR; TCRdb's copy keeps in-frame clones and lacks some. This table holds 150,000 to 200,000 clones, about 90% found once. The specimen sequenced was PBMCs or T cells enriched from blood (not recorded which). The receptors stem from a woman under 30 who had recovered from COVID-19. Each CDR3 is given with its conserved first and last residue. The order of the fields is V gene, J gene, clone size, D gene, CDR3 DNA, CDR3 protein. The D gene is left open where the match is weak. Clone size is given for some rows only: seen once, a few or many times, or a class if the clone is expanded.

TRBV21-1	TRBJ2-7	NA	NA	TGTGCCAGCAGCCCCCTGGGACTAGCGGGGATTTACTACGAGCAGTACTTC	CASSPLGLAGIYYEQYF
TRBV9	TRBJ1-4	NA	NA	TGTGCCAGCAGCGTAGATCCGGGAAGAGGGGAAAAACTGTTTTTT	CASSVDPGRGEKLFF
TRBV5-1	TRBJ2-7	NA	NA	TGCGCCAGCAGCTCCGAGGCCAGGGGGAGGACCTACGAGCAGTACTTC	CASSSEARGRTYEQYF
TRBV6-5	TRBJ1-2	NA	TRBD1	TGTGCCAGCAGTTACTCCCAGGGGGCTAACTATGGCTACACCTTC	CASSYSQGANYGYTF
TRBV27	TRBJ2-1	NA	NA	TGTGCCAGCAGTTTTTCACTAGCAGCGGATGAGCAGTTCTTC	CASSFSLAADEQFF
TRBV10-2	TRBJ1-1	NA	TRBD1	TGCGCCAGCGCCTACGTCGGGACAGGGCGGGGCACTGAAGCTTTCTTT	CASAYVGTGRGTEAFF
TRBV10-3	TRBJ2-2	NA	TRBD2	TGTGCCATCAGAAACGGACTAGCTGACACCGGGGAGCTGTTTTTT	CAIRNGLADTGELFF
TRBV19	TRBJ1-4	NA	TRBD1	TGTGCCAGTAGTACCGGGACAGGGGGCGGAAAACTGTTTTTT	CASSTGTGGGKLFF
TRBV7-8	TRBJ1-1	NA	NA	TGTGCCAGCAGCCCCCAGGACCGGGCGGGGACTGAAGCTTTCTTT	CASSPQDRAGTEAFF
TRBV4-1	TRBJ1-2	NA	TRBD1	TGCGCCAGCAGCCAAGACGGGACAGGGGCTGGATTGGGCTACACCTTC	CASSQDGTGAGLGYTF
TRBV7-6	TRBJ2-2	once	TRBD2	TGTGCCAGCAGCTTAGCGGGAGGGCCCACCGGGGAGCTGTTTTTT	CASSLAGGPTGELFF
TRBV6-5	TRBJ2-5	once	NA	TGTGCCAGCAAATTACCGGGTGGGGAGACCCAGTACTTC	CASKLPGGETQYF
TRBV6-5	TRBJ2-1	NA	NA	TGTGCCAGCAGTTACAGCGGTCCCTACAATGAGCAGTTCTTC	CASSYSGPYNEQFF
TRBV2	TRBJ1-1	NA	NA	TGTGCCAGCAGGGGACATGGGTACACTGAAGCTTTCTTT	CASRGHGYTEAFF
TRBV18	TRBJ1-1	NA	NA	TGTGCCAGCTCACTTCTAGGGCCTCCCGGGGCTGAAGCTTTCTTT	CASSLLGPPGAEAFF
TRBV30	TRBJ1-4	NA	NA	TGTGCCTGGAGAGGCGGTGCTAATGAAAAACTGTTTTTT	CAWRGGANEKLFF
TRBV7-2	TRBJ2-5	once	TRBD2	TGTGCCAGCAGCCTCCAGCGGGGCCGACAAGAGACCCAGTACTTC	CASSLQRGRQETQYF
TRBV25-1	TRBJ2-7	once	TRBD2	TGTGCCAGCAGTCATGTCGCTAGCGGGGCCGCCTACGAGCAGTACTTC	CASSHVASGAAYEQYF